Reported below is one TCR beta chain. Its antigen is not known. J gave up 6 bases and V 4 bases, and 6 bases lay outside the gene matches. This CDR3 spans 14 amino acids. CDR1 and CDR2 from the germline V gene are SGHNT and YENEEA. The data stem from a study of cytomegalovirus exposure and HLA in healthy donors. Libraries were prepared by immunoSEQ multiplex PCR; TCRdb keeps only in-frame clonotypes and omits some of them. The table shows about 180,000 clones, with 85% occurring only once. The donors were in the roughly 130-subject validation cohort, distinct from the 666-subject first cohort. Study outcomes and limitations: Reports described diagnosis of cytomegalovirus status by the classifier as highly specific and sensitive. Most TCR sequences proved rare, with some public TCRs found in many donors. Among TCR beta chains, those listed as cytomegalovirus-associated numbered roughly 150.

This TCR derives from a young man in good health and CMV-seropositive. The gene calls are TRBV11-3 and TRBJ1-1; 9 nucleotides line up with TRBD1. Sequencing was performed on PBMCs. CDR3 sequence (DNA): TGTGCCAGCAGCTCACGGACAGGGGACGCTGAAGCTTTCTTT. It translates to CASSSRTGDAEAFF. Variable domain in full (rest from reference TRBV11-3 and TRBJ1-1): EAGVVQSPRYKIIEKKQPVAFWCNPISGHNTLYWYLQNLGQGPELLIRYENEEAVDDSQLPKDRFSAERLKGVDSTLKIQPAELGDSAVYLCASSSRTGDAEAFFGQGTRLTVV.